These 26 T cell receptor beta chains were sequenced from one sample in a study of blood T cells in healthy people across ages. Alongside a J-beta primer mix, a sample-barcoded 5' primer served in a second PCR lasting roughly 6 to 11 cycles. MiXCR, applied by TCRdb to the 5' RACE reads, yields one record per CDR3 protein. Found here are about 1.8 million distinct CDR3 sequences, 49% of them singletons; the top ten hold approximately 2.1%. The sequenced material came from blood. All receptors come from a woman between 40 and 50 years old in good health.

This clonotype was counted only a few times. J is TRBJ2-7 and V is TRBV27, with TRBD1 identical over 9 bases. J gave up 2 bases and V 6 bases, and 5 bases lay outside the gene matches. This CDR3 region has 14 residues. CDR1 and CDR2 from the germline V gene are MNHEY and SMNVEV (reference sequence). CDR3 protein: CASRERQGAYEQYF. As DNA, the CDR3 is TGTGCCAGCAGGGAAAGACAGGGGGCCTACGAGCAGTACTTC.

The V call is TRBV6-6, the J call TRBJ2-7, with 7 bases aligning to TRBD1. The trim removed 6 bases at V and 3 bases at J, leaving 8 bases unmatched. The CDR3 loop spans 14 amino acids. The germline CDR1 and CDR2 sequences are MNHNY and SVGAGI (reference sequence). The CDR3 sequence: CASSQPRGNYEQYF. The CDR3 region has the DNA TGTGCCAGCAGCCAACCCAGGGGGAACTACGAGCAGTACTTC.

This clonotype has a handful of counts. A junction end diverges from the germline sequence, so it may reflect a read error. V and J are TRBV6-5 and TRBJ2-7, with D tentatively TRBD1 (6 bases). The V gene's germline CDR1 is MNHEY and CDR2 SVGAGI. The CDR3 is 13 residues long. In nucleotides, the CDR3 is TGTGCCACCAGTCGGGACACCTCCTACGAGCAGTACTTC. It translates to CATSRDTSYEQYF.

The chain couples TRBV4-1 to TRBJ2-7; a weak D match, TRBD2 (6 bases). In germline, CDR1 is MGHRA, CDR2 YSYEKL. The CDR3 covers 16 residues. The germline V and J ends were trimmed by 10 bases and 0 bases, with 22 bases remaining between them. The CDR3 region has the DNA TGCGCCATCAAAATCCCCCCTAGCGATTCCTCCTACGAGCAGTACTTC. Amino acids: CAIKIPPSDSSYEQYF.

The V and J genes are TRBV10-3 and TRBJ2-1; 9 bases map to TRBD2. The CDR3 loop spans 15 amino acids. V shed 3 bases, J shed 8 bases, and the junction held 8 bases outside the gene matches. Germline CDR1 and CDR2: ENHRY and SYGVKD. CDR3 sequence: CAISDGGGAWDEQFF. The CDR3 nucleotides are TGTGCCATCAGTGATGGCGGGGGGGCCTGGGATGAGCAGTTCTTC.

The chain carries TRBV9 and TRBJ1-4; 7 positions agree with TRBD1. CDR3 size: 15 residues. From germline, CDR1 is SGDLS and CDR2 YYNGEE. After removal of 3 bases from V and 5 bases from J, the junction contained 7 bases not matched to a gene. CDR3: CASSADRTLNEKLFF. In DNA form, the CDR3 reads TGTGCCAGCAGCGCGGACAGGACTTTAAATGAAAAACTGTTTTTT.

The chain uses TRBV4-3 and TRBJ1-2; 7 bases map to TRBD1. CDR1 is LGHNA and CDR2 is YSLEER in the germline V gene. This CDR3 spans 14 amino acids. Germline trimming cut 5 bases from V and 0 bases from J; bases unmatched to any gene: 3. This chain's CDR3 is CASSTGDTNYGYTF. In DNA form, the CDR3 reads TGCGCCAGCAGCACAGGGGACACTAACTATGGCTACACCTTC.

The CDR3 reads CASSLVGTSGQETQYF. The CDR3 nucleotides read TGTGCCAGCAGCTTAGTTGGGACTAGCGGCCAAGAGACCCAGTACTTC. The gene calls are TRBV7-2 and TRBJ2-5, with TRBD2 identical over 11 bases. The CDR3 has 16 residues. The ends lost 1 base at V and 1 base at J; junction bases unmatched: 2. Germline assignment: CDR1 SGHTA and CDR2 FQGNSA.

The J gene is TRBJ2-2, the V gene TRBV11-2; D remains ambiguous. This CDR3 comprises 15 residues. Germline CDR1 reads SGHAT; CDR2 reads FQNNGV. Trimming shortened V by 0 bases and J by 7 bases, and 12 bases separated the two germline ends. CDR3: CASSLDYYPGGELFF. CDR3 nucleotides: TGTGCCAGCAGCTTAGATTACTATCCTGGCGGGGAGCTGTTTTTT. Full variable domain (rest looked up from reference TRBV11-2 and TRBJ2-2): EAGVAQSPRYKIIEKRQSVAFWCNPISGHATLYWYQQILGQGPKLLIQFQNNGVVDDSQLPKDRFSAERLKGVDSTLKIQPAKLEDSAVYLCASSLDYYPGGELFFGEGSRLTVL.

The chain joins TRBV18 to TRBJ1-2; D uncertain. V was cut by 3 bases and J by 4 bases, with 15 bases left in between. Germline loops: CDR1 KGHSH, CDR2 LQKENI. The CDR3 consists of 15 residues. The CDR3 spells CASSPPTGHLYGYTF. DNA for the CDR3: TGTGCCAGCTCACCCCCTACGGGCCACCTCTATGGCTACACCTTC. Full variable domain (rest looked up from reference TRBV18 and TRBJ1-2): NAGVMQNPRHLVRRRGQEARLRCSPMKGHSHVYWYRQLPEEGLKFMVYLQKENIIDESGMPKERFSAEFPKEGPSILRIQQVVRGDSAAYFCASSPPTGHLYGYTFGSGTRLTVV.

The chain joins TRBV4-3 to TRBJ2-1, with 10 bases fitting TRBD2. Germline CDR1 and CDR2: LGHNA and YSLEER. Trimming took 3 bases from V and 8 from J; bases not matched to a gene: 10. The CDR3 is 16 amino acids. The CDR3 loop is CASSHGSGGGFYEQFF. The DNA of the CDR3 is TGCGCCAGCAGCCATGGAAGCGGGGGGGGATTTTATGAGCAGTTCTTC.

The genes are TRBV3-1 and TRBJ2-3, with TRBD1 matching over 7 bases. CDR1 LGHDT and CDR2 YNNKEL come from the germline V gene (reference sequence). This CDR3 spans 15 amino acids. The V gene end was trimmed by 6 bases and the J gene end by 3 bases; junction bases not matched to a gene: 9. The CDR3 bases are TGTGCCAGCAGACCGACAGGGCGAGCGACAGATACGCAGTATTTT. Residues: CASRPTGRATDTQYF.

V usage is TRBV29-1 and J usage is TRBJ2-7, with 9 bases matching TRBD1. Matching the DNA end better, TRBJ2-5 makes the J call doubtful. Germline V gene lookup returns CDR1 SQVTM and CDR2 ANQGSEA. The CDR3 contains 18 residues. The CDR3 is CSVVRFASSDRGVKTQYF. CDR3 nucleotide sequence: TGCAGCGTTGTTCGTTTTGCGTCCTCGGACAGGGGCGTAAAGACCCAGTACTTC.

CDR3: CASSQTDRGLSNEKLFF. The CDR3 DNA follows: TGTGCCAGCAGCCAGACGGACAGGGGGTTATCTAATGAAAAACTGTTTTTT. The chain recombines TRBV4-2 with TRBJ1-4; TRBD1 agrees at 10 bases. The CDR3 is 17 amino acids. CDR1 LGHNA and CDR2 YNFKEQ come from the germline V gene. Germline trimming cut 3 bases from V and 3 bases from J; bases unmatched to any gene: 7.

A word on this clonotype: The junction departs from germline at one end; a sequencing error may be responsible. The chain recombines TRBV6-6 with TRBJ2-1; TRBD1 agrees at 9 bases. The CDR3 sequence is 16 residues long. Germline CDR1 is MNHNY and CDR2 is SVGAGI (reference sequence). The CDR3 spells CASRRPGQGAYNERFF. CDR3 sequence (DNA): TGTGCCAGCAGGAGACCGGGACAGGGCGCCTACAATGAGCGGTTCTTC.

The chain is built from TRBV15 and TRBJ2-4, with a weak D call TRBD1 (5 bases). Trimming stripped 3 bases from V and 0 bases from J, with 9 bases between. CDR3 size: 15 residues. The germline V gene has CDR1 LNHNV and CDR2 YYDKDF (reference sequence). The CDR3 bases are TGTGCCACCAGCAGGGAACAGGCAGCCAAAAACATTCAGTACTTC. Protein sequence: CATSREQAAKNIQYF.

The rearrangement uses TRBV18 and TRBJ2-1; perhaps TRBD2 as D (5 bases). The DNA end is a closer match to TRBJ2-7, so the J assignment may be wrong. Looked up from germline, CDR1 is KGHSH and CDR2 is LQKENI. The CDR3 loop spans 12 amino acids. CDR3 nucleotide sequence: TGTGCCAGCTCACCGGGGAGACCCGAGCAGTACTTC. This encodes CASSPGRPEQYF.

About this clonotype: One end of the junction does not line up with germline, which may come from a read error. The rearrangement uses TRBV9 and TRBJ2-7; D is ambiguous. The CDR3 runs 14 residues. The germline V gene encodes CDR1 SGDLS and CDR2 YYNGEE. The CDR3 DNA reads as TGTGCCAGCAGCATACATCTCAGCTCCTACGGGCAGTACTTC. This encodes CASSIHLSSYGQYF.

The gene calls are TRBV7-9 and TRBJ1-5; tentatively, D is TRBD1 (5 bases). Germline V lookup: CDR1 SEHNR, CDR2 FQNEAQ (reference sequence). V gave up 5 bases and J gave up 3 bases, with 17 bases separating them. This CDR3 comprises 16 residues. The CDR3 loop is CASSPPGRGNNQPQHF. The CDR3 DNA sequence: TGTGCCAGCAGCCCTCCGGGAAGGGGAAACAATCAGCCCCAGCATTTT.

This clonotype was seen repeatedly, ten times or more. One junction end disagrees with the germline gene, perhaps due to a read error. The rearrangement links TRBV5-1 to TRBJ1-6; maybe TRBD1 (6 bases). The V gene's germline CDR1 is SGHRS and CDR2 YFSETQ. The CDR3 spans 13 residues. In DNA form, the CDR3 reads TGTGCCAGCAGTTTAGGACAGAATTCACCCCTCCACTTT. It encodes CASSLGQNSPLHF.

V gene TRBV12-3 or TRBV12-4 combines with J gene TRBJ2-1, with 8 bases fitting TRBD2. J lost 4 bases, V lost 5 bases, and 13 bases had no gene match. CDR3 length: 17 residues. CDR3 amino acids: CASSRYTLAEAYNEQFF. The CDR3 DNA reads as TGTGCCAGCAGTCGATATACACTAGCGGAGGCGTACAATGAGCAGTTCTTC.

This chain joins TRBV12-3 or TRBV12-4 and TRBJ1-4, with 7 bases lining up with TRBD1. Germline trimming cut 8 bases from V and 7 bases from J; bases unmatched to any gene: 7. The CDR3 is 13 amino acids. The chain's CDR3 is CASLGGQSEKLFF. CDR3 in DNA: TGTGCCAGCCTGGGGGGACAGTCTGAAAAACTGTTTTTT.

This chain connects TRBV7-2 to TRBJ1-6; weak D call: TRBD1 (6 bases). The CDR3 has 16 amino acids. Germline V gene sequence: CDR1 SGHTA, CDR2 FQGNSA. Trimming cost V 5 bases and J 8 bases, with 19 bases left between them. CDR3 sequence (DNA): TGTGCCAGCAGCCTGACTGTAGGGGGACGGTATTCACCCCTCCACTTT. It translates to CASSLTVGGRYSPLHF.

The chain joins TRBV20-1 to TRBJ2-5; D is perhaps TRBD2 (5 bases). Germline CDR1 is DFQATT and CDR2 is SNEGSKA (reference sequence). The V gene lost 2 bases and the J gene lost 3 bases, with 10 bases spanning the gap. The CDR3 totals 13 residues. Written as DNA, the CDR3 is TGCAGTGCTAGATCCTACGGGGAAGAGACCCAGTACTTC. Translating gives CSARSYGEETQYF.

This clonotype was counted only a few times. The J gene is TRBJ2-3, the V gene TRBV28, with D unresolved. The CDR3 loop spans 11 amino acids. Deletions cut 4 bases from V and 7 bases from J, with 6 bases between. Germline V gives CDR1 MDHEN, CDR2 SYDVKM. DNA for the CDR3: TGTGCCAGCAGTTCAAGTAATACGCAGTATTTT. This encodes CASSSSNTQYF. Together with reference TRBV28 and TRBJ2-3, the CDR3 gives the full variable domain: DVKVTQSSRYLVKRTGEKVFLECVQDMDHENMFWYRQDPGLGLRLIYFSYDVKMKEKGDIPEGYSVSREKKERFSLILESASTNQTSMYLCASSSSNTQYFGPGTRLTVL.

CDR3 protein: CASSSGLAGGHGNEQFF. In DNA form, the CDR3 reads TGTGCCAGCAGCTCCGGACTAGCGGGGGGGCACGGCAATGAGCAGTTCTTC. The gene calls are TRBV7-2 and TRBJ2-1; 15 nucleotides align to TRBD2. J gave up 6 bases and V 4 bases, and 7 bases lay outside the gene matches. From germline, CDR1 is SGHTA and CDR2 FQGNSA. The CDR3 has 17 residues.